The 9 T cell receptor beta chains reported below all come from one sample, sequenced in a study of human T cells and chemical hapten exposure. TCRdb used MiXCR to reprocess the RACE reads, holding one entry per CDR3 protein. The sample holds 85,000 to 100,000 distinct CDR3 sequences, 25% to 30% seen once. The time point: patch test 3, about 24 weeks after DPC sensitization. This sample's treatment: therapeutic diphenylcyclopropenone sensitization with weekly scalp DPC. The material sequenced was whole blood, taken in connection with sensitization to the hapten diphenylcyclopropenone (DPC). The receptors were gathered from a man in his forties or fifties with alopecia areata. Some clones in this sample may be carry-over from other donors' samples.

This clonotype has more than one count but fewer than ten. V and J are TRBV6-5 and TRBJ2-5; no definite D call. From germline, CDR1 is MNHEY and CDR2 SVGAGI. Trimming removed 8 bases at V and 5 bases at J, with 12 bases between. This CDR3 spans 12 amino acids. CDR3 coding DNA: TGTGCCAGCCAGACGGCCATGGAGACCCAGTACTTC. Its protein product is CASQTAMETQYF.

This chain connects TRBV20-1 to TRBJ2-2; 12 positions agree with TRBD2. Germline V CDR1 and CDR2: DFQATT, SNEGSKA (reference sequence). Trimming at V came to 4 bases and at J to 2 bases, leaving 8 bases not matched to a gene. CDR3 length: 17 residues. The CDR3 is CSATTSGSRANTGELFF. For the CDR3, the DNA is TGCAGTGCTACGACTAGCGGGAGTAGGGCCAACACCGGGGAGCTGTTTTTT.

The chain has TRBV11-3 and TRBJ2-7, with no clear D. CDR1 is SGHNT, CDR2 YENEEA, per germline. This CDR3 is 11 amino acids long. V was pared by 6 bases and J by 1 base, with 4 bases between. CDR3 protein: CASRRSYEQYF. The CDR3 nucleotides are TGTGCCAGCAGGCGTTCCTACGAGCAGTACTTC.

This clonotype was recorded many times. This chain links TRBV20-1 with TRBJ1-2, with D uncertain. V dropped 3 bases and J dropped 6 bases, with 14 bases sitting between them. There are 13 residues in the CDR3. The germline V gene has CDR1 DFQATT and CDR2 SNEGSKA (reference sequence). This CDR3 reads CSASRERENGYTF. The CDR3 nucleotides are TGCAGTGCTAGTAGGGAAAGGGAGAATGGCTACACCTTC.

The chain carries TRBV2 and TRBJ2-7, with D unclear. The V end lost 8 bases, the J end lost 3 bases, and 5 bases lay between the germline ends. From germline, CDR1 is SNHLY and CDR2 FYNNEI. The CDR3 covers 10 residues. CDR3 DNA sequence: TGTGCCAGCTTTGGCTACGAGCAGTACTTC. It codes for CASFGYEQYF.

The J gene is TRBJ1-1, the V gene TRBV3-1; possible D gene TRBD1, 5 bases. The CDR3 is made up of 13 amino acids. Trimming removed 7 bases at V and 4 bases at J, with 13 bases between. Germline assignment: CDR1 LGHDT and CDR2 YNNKEL (reference sequence). The CDR3 DNA reads TGTGCCAGCACCTTCGGCAGGGCCACTGAAGCTTTCTTT. Amino acids: CASTFGRATEAFF.

The chain recombines TRBV28 with TRBJ2-1; D remains ambiguous. Germline loops: CDR1 MDHEN, CDR2 SYDVKM. V lost 3 bases, J lost 7 bases, and 7 bases lay in between. The CDR3 contains 12 residues. In DNA, the CDR3 is TGTGCCAGCAGTTTGCCGGCGAATGAGCAGTTCTTC. Translated, it gives CASSLPANEQFF.

This clonotype was seen a handful of times. This chain uses TRBV7-9 with TRBJ2-7, with D uncertain. The CDR3 runs 14 residues. V dropped 5 bases and J dropped 6 bases, with 17 bases sitting between them. Germline CDR1 is SEHNR and CDR2 is FQNEAQ (reference sequence). CDR3 sequence reads: CASSARTGILEQYF. DNA of the CDR3: TGTGCCAGCAGCGCCCGGACGGGTATCCTCGAGCAGTACTTC.

The chain is built from TRBV5-1 and TRBJ2-7; D gene uncertain. The CDR3 extends over 14 amino acids. Between the trimmed V and J ends, which lost 0 bases and 2 bases, there was a span of 9 bases. Germline V gene data show CDR1 as SGHRS and CDR2 as YFSETQ. CDR3 in DNA: TGCGCCAGCAGCTTGGCCGAGAGTACCTACGAGCAGTACTTC. Residues: CASSLAESTYEQYF.